One and the same sample provided the 3 T cell receptor beta chains below, sequenced in a study of post-analysis software for immune sequencing data. These receptors have no identified antigens. Regarding the study as a whole: TRBV5-6, TRBV5-1 and TRBV20-1 belonged to a set of five TRBV segments that were more frequent in patients than controls.

Unique-molecular-identifier-tagged TCR beta cDNA libraries were used. MiXCR, applied by TCRdb to the PCR reads, yields one record per CDR3 protein. The sample yields about 200,000 distinct CDR3 sequences, approximately 29% seen once. The sample was blood. These receptors were collected from a girl under 18 with multiple sclerosis.

Many counts were recorded for this clonotype. The rearrangement links TRBV5-1 to TRBJ2-6, with 10 bases fitting TRBD1. CDR1 and CDR2 from the germline V gene are SGHRS and YFSETQ. There are 15 residues in the CDR3. The ends lost 7 bases at V and 1 base at J; junction bases unmatched: 2. DNA of the CDR3: TGCGCCAGCGGACAGGGGGTGTCTGGGGCCAACGTCCTGACTTTC. This encodes CASGQGVSGANVLTF.

V usage is TRBV7-2 and J usage is TRBJ1-4; no firm D call. The CDR3 sequence is 14 residues long. The germline V gene has CDR1 SGHTA and CDR2 FQGNSA. V was pared by 4 bases and J by 4 bases, with 10 bases between. The CDR3 DNA reads as TGTGCCAGCAGCTCACGGGCCTTTAATGAAAAACTGTTTTTT. This sequence encodes CASSSRAFNEKLFF.

This clonotype was detected ten times or more. This chain connects TRBV7-2 to TRBJ2-1; D remains unclear. Trimming removed 2 bases at V and 1 base at J, with 12 bases between. This CDR3 has 16 amino acids. CDR1 is SGHTA and CDR2 is FQGNSA in the germline V gene. CDR3: CASSLTATRSYNEQFF. The CDR3 DNA reads TGTGCCAGCAGCTTAACGGCTACTCGATCCTACAATGAGCAGTTCTTC.